A selection of T cell receptor beta chains follows, all from one sample in a study of shared clonotypes between healthy human individuals. Here immunoSEQ multiplex PCR was the method, and the copy in TCRdb shows in-frame clones only, minus some. The sample includes 1.5 million to 2.5 million clones, less than 95% of them seen just once. Sequencing was carried out using naive CD8+ T cells sorted from blood. Source of these receptors: a man aged 18 to 35 in good health. The CDR3 runs from the conserved cysteine through the conserved F or W. The order of the fields is J gene, V gene, CDR3 protein.

TRBJ2-7,TRBV5-1,CASSFFWDSSYEQYF
TRBJ1-2,TRBV27,CASSFSGGHGYTF
TRBJ1-1,TRBV7-9,CASSLLGQNIPEAFF
TRBJ1-4,TRBV28,CASSLSFGSGADEKLFF
TRBJ2-7,TRBV13,CASSSGLAGGRDEQYF
TRBJ2-1,TRBV7-2,CASSLASHNEQFF
TRBJ2-7,TRBV5-1,CASSLTAGVGESSYEQYF
TRBJ1-2,TRBV12-5,CASGSLLGQGVEYYGYTF
TRBJ1-3,TRBV11-2,CASSLVSRGGHTIYF
TRBJ2-2,TRBV19,CASSIDLVGWNTGELFF
TRBJ2-7,TRBV10-1,CASSGGPGQGQYF
TRBJ2-3,TRBV21-1,CASSKDRDGQLTDTQYF
TRBJ2-1,TRBV6-1,CASSALAGGTSGNEQFF
TRBJ2-5,TRBV5-4,CASSLGGEEEETQYF
TRBJ1-2,TRBV27,CASSLRPGIYGYTF
TRBJ2-7,TRBV6-5,CASSYSSEAYEQYF
TRBJ2-7,TRBV4-2,CASSQTAGTTYEQYF
TRBJ1-1,TRBV7-2,CASSLVSIVTEAFF
TRBJ2-7,TRBV7-7,CASSLAGRGMSYEQYF
TRBJ2-1,TRBV5-1,CASSLGLAGPTYNEQFF
TRBJ2-1,TRBV7-9,CASSSRTSGRGRKYEQFF
TRBJ2-1,TRBV19,CASSRGDPLREQFF
TRBJ2-7,TRBV5-6,CASSGGVEQYF
TRBJ1-5,TRBV7-8,CASSPLTGNQPQHF
TRBJ2-5,TRBV4-1,CASSQLAGGPGETQYF
TRBJ1-4,TRBV28,CASSARPRNEKLFF
TRBJ1-5,TRBV4-1,CASSHPGGNQPQHF